The 14 T cell receptor beta chains below were found in one sample sequenced in a study of cytomegalovirus exposure and HLA in healthy donors. In the PCR, 60 Vbeta and 13 Jbeta primers were used. Some clones are missing from TCRdb's copy, which holds only in-frame ones; the method was immunoSEQ multiplex PCR. The sample contains about 190,000 clones, roughly 77% of which appear only once. Input material: PBMCs. The receptors were sampled from a young man in good health and CMV-seropositive.

This clone was observed a single time. The J gene is TRBJ2-3, the V gene TRBV10-3, with TRBD2 matching over 9 bases. The V gene end was trimmed by 11 bases and the J gene end by 1 base; junction bases not matched to a gene: 7. Per germline, CDR1 ENHRY and CDR2 SYGVKD. The CDR3 totals 14 residues. The CDR3: CAVKREEGTDTQYF. The CDR3 DNA reads as TGTGCCGTAAAGCGGGAGGAAGGCACAGATACGCAGTATTTT.

The V gene is TRBV5-1, the J gene TRBJ2-1; D possibly corresponds to TRBD1 (6 bases). This CDR3 spans 15 amino acids. Trimming stripped 7 bases from V and 1 base from J, with 15 bases between. Germline V gene data show CDR1 as SGHRS and CDR2 as YFSETQ. The CDR3 DNA reads TGCGCCAGCGCCGCTGAGGGGGAATCCTACAATGAGCAGTTCTTC. The encoded protein is CASAAEGESYNEQFF.

The V call is TRBV9, the J call TRBJ2-5; 7 bases align to TRBD1. V was pared by 4 bases and J by 1 base, with 7 bases of the junction left unmatched. This CDR3 region has 15 residues. CDR1 is SGDLS and CDR2 is YYNGEE in the germline V gene. The CDR3 protein is CASSPPGTAQETQYF. The CDR3 DNA reads TGTGCCAGCAGCCCCCCCGGGACAGCCCAAGAGACCCAGTACTTC.

The V and J genes are TRBV29-1 and TRBJ1-2, with 9 bases matching TRBD1. The CDR3 is 13 residues long. Germline trimming cut 7 bases from V and 4 bases from J; bases unmatched to any gene: 7. Germline V lookup: CDR1 SQVTM, CDR2 ANQGSEA. Written as DNA, the CDR3 is TGCAGCGCCCGGGACAGGGATACCTATGGCTACACCTTC. Translating gives CSARDRDTYGYTF.

The J gene is TRBJ1-3, the V gene TRBV16; D possibly corresponds to TRBD1 (5 bases). Trimming left V 1 base short and J 1 base short, with 11 bases between. The germline CDR1 and CDR2 sequences are KGHSY and FQNENV. The length of the CDR3 is 16 residues. The CDR3 loop is CASSQWGRESGNTIYF. The DNA for the CDR3 is TGTGCCAGCAGCCAATGGGGCAGAGAATCTGGAAACACCATATATTTT.

The gene calls are TRBV7-8 and TRBJ2-7; 13 bases match TRBD2. V lost 1 base and J lost 2; bases outside the gene matches: 5. The V gene's germline CDR1 is SGHVS and CDR2 FQNEAQ. This CDR3 spans 17 amino acids. The CDR3 DNA sequence: TGTGCCAGCAGCTTAGTGGGACTAGCGGGGATTACCTACGAGCAGTACTTC. It translates to CASSLVGLAGITYEQYF.

This chain links TRBV19 with TRBJ2-3; unclear D gene. Germline CDR1 reads LNHDA; CDR2 reads SQIVND (reference sequence). The CDR3 contains 15 residues. Trimming pared 6 bases from V and 2 bases from J, leaving 15 bases between. The CDR3 DNA reads TGTGCCAGTAGCCCGGCAGCGAATCCCACAGATACGCAGTATTTT. Its translation: CASSPAANPTDTQYF.

The gene calls are TRBV4-2 and TRBJ1-2; TRBD1 might be the D (6 bases). The germline V gene encodes CDR1 LGHNA and CDR2 YNFKEQ. The CDR3 contains 15 residues. Trimming shortened V by 0 bases and J by 7 bases, and 15 bases separated the two germline ends. CDR3: CASSQDPNRAVGYTF. DNA for the CDR3: TGTGCCAGCAGCCAAGATCCCAACAGGGCAGTTGGCTACACCTTC.

The chain couples TRBV19 to TRBJ2-6; TRBD1 matches 8 bases. The CDR3 runs 20 residues. V shed 4 bases and J 0 bases; nucleotides not matched to a gene: 14. Germline V CDR1 and CDR2: LNHDA, SQIVND (reference sequence). In DNA form, the CDR3 reads TGTGCCAGTAGTACGCCCCCGGGGACAGGCAGAAGCTCTGGGGCCAACGTCCTGACTTTC. Translated, it gives CASSTPPGTGRSSGANVLTF.

This clone was seen a handful of times. The V gene is TRBV11-2, the J gene TRBJ2-3, with a possible D match to TRBD2 (7 bases). The CDR3 loop spans 17 amino acids. Germline V CDR1 and CDR2: SGHAT, FQNNGV. Trimming left V 0 bases short and J 3 bases short, with 16 bases between. The CDR3 DNA is TGTGCCAGCAGCTTAGATATTGGGGGGGGCTCGACAGATACGCAGTATTTT. It codes for CASSLDIGGGSTDTQYF. The variable domain in full, with the rest retrieved from reference TRBV11-2 and TRBJ2-3, is EAGVAQSPRYKIIEKRQSVAFWCNPISGHATLYWYQQILGQGPKLLIQFQNNGVVDDSQLPKDRFSAERLKGVDSTLKIQPAKLEDSAVYLCASSLDIGGGSTDTQYFGPGTRLTVL.

This clone appeared a few times. The chain uses TRBV29-1 and TRBJ1-2, with TRBD1 matching 8 bases. Trimming cost V 6 bases and J 2 bases; bases outside gene matches: 11. This CDR3 comprises 15 residues. Germline values: CDR1 SQVTM, CDR2 ANQGSEA. The CDR3 bases are TGCAGCGTATCACCGGGACAGGATTCAAACTATGGCTACACCTTC. Its protein product is CSVSPGQDSNYGYTF.

This clone was found a few times. The J gene is TRBJ1-1, the V gene TRBV11-1, with D possibly TRBD1 on 6 matching bases. This CDR3 has 15 residues. Germline V gives CDR1 SGHAT, CDR2 FQDESV (reference sequence). The germline V and J ends were trimmed by 1 base and 1 base, with 10 bases remaining between them. The CDR3 sequence is CASSLGGGKNTEAFF. CDR3 bases: TGTGCCAGCAGCTTAGGGGGGGGCAAGAACACTGAAGCTTTCTTT.

The chain recombines TRBV5-6 with TRBJ1-1; D may be TRBD1 (5 bases). Germline loops: CDR1 SGHDT, CDR2 YYEEEE. Trimming stripped 5 bases from V and 1 base from J, with 9 bases between. The CDR3 runs to 13 residues. CDR3 protein: CASRTDRNTEAFF. The DNA for the CDR3 is TGTGCCAGCAGAACAGACAGGAACACTGAAGCTTTCTTT.

The chain has TRBV2 and TRBJ1-5; unclear D gene. Trimming removed 0 bases at V and 4 bases at J, with 10 bases between. The CDR3 is 15 residues long. Germline V gene sequence: CDR1 SNHLY, CDR2 FYNNEI. The CDR3 DNA sequence: TGTGCCAGCAGTGAAGCGAGCGGGAGAAATCAGCCCCAGCATTTT. This translates into CASSEASGRNQPQHF.